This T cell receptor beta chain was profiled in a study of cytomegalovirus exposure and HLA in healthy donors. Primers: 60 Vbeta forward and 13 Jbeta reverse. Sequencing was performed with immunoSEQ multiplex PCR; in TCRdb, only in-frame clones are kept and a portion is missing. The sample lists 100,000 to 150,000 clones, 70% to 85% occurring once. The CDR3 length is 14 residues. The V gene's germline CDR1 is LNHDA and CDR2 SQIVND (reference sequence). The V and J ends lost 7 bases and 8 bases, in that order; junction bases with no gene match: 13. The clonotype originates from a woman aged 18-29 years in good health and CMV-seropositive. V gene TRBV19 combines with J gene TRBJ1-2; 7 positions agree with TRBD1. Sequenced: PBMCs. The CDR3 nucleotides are TGTGCCAGTACCGATCGAAACCAGGGACAGGGCTACACCTTC. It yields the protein CASTDRNQGQGYTF.